This record looks at one T cell receptor (beta chain) sequence and its context. TCRdb keeps only in-frame clones here, not all; method: immunoSEQ multiplex PCR. The sample yields around 84,000 clones, more than 75% seen once. This record comes from a study of T cell responses to AZD1222 COVID-19 vaccine. Looking at the study overall: It was second doses at about 4 or about 12 weeks that were pooled.

Germline loops: CDR1 LNHDA, CDR2 SQIVND (reference sequence). The ends were cut back, 7 bases at V and 7 bases at J, with 16 bases in the middle. This CDR3 is built from 13 residues. V gene TRBV19 combines with J gene TRBJ1-1; tentatively, D is TRBD1 (6 bases). The material was peripheral blood, obtained on day 0 of AZD1222 vaccination. The sequence was collected from an adult in good health. The DNA for the CDR3 is TGTGCCAGTACAGGAACAGGGCGGGTTGAAGCTTTCTTT. Translating it yields CASTGTGRVEAFF.